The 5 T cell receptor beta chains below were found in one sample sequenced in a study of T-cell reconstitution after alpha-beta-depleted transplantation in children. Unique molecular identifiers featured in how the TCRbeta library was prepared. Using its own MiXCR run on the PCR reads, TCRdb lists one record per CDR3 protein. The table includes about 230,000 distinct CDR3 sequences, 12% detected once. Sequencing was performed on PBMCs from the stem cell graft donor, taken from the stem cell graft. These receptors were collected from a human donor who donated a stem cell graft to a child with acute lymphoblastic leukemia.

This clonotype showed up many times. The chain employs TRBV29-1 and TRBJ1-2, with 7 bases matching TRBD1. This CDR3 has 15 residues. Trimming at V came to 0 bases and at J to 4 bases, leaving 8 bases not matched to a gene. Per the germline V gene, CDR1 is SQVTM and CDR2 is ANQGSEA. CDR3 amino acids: CSVEDLSRGAYGYTF. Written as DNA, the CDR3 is TGCAGCGTTGAAGATCTTAGCAGGGGGGCCTATGGCTACACCTTC. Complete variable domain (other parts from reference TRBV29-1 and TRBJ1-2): SAVISQKPSRDICQRGTSLTIQCQVDSQVTMMFWYRQQPGQSLTLIATANQGSEATYESGFVIDKFPISRPNLTFSTLTVSNMSPEDSSIYLCSVEDLSRGAYGYTFGSGTRLTVV.

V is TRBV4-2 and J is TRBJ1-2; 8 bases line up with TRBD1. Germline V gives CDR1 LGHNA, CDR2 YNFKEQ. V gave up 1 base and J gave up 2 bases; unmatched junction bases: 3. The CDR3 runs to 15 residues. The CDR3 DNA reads TGTGCCAGCAGCCAAGGGACAGGGCTCAACTATGGCTACACCTTC. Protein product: CASSQGTGLNYGYTF.

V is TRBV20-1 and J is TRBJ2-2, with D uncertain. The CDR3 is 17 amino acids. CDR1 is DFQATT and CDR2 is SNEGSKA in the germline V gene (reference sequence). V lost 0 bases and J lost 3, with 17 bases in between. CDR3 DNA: TGCAGTGCTAGAGATTTAGGAGACTTTAGTGACACCGGGGAGCTGTTTTTT. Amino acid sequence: CSARDLGDFSDTGELFF.

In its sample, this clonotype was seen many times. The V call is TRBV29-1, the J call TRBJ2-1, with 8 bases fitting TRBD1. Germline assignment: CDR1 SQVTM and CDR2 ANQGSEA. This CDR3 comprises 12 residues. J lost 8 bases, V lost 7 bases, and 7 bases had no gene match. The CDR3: CSAGDRLDEQFF. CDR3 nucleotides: TGCAGCGCGGGGGACAGGTTAGATGAGCAGTTCTTC.

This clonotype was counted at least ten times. The CDR3 nucleotides read TGTGCCAGCAGTCGGGACAGATATCAGCCCCAGCATTTT. Residues: CASSRDRYQPQHF. V is TRBV12-3 or TRBV12-4 and J is TRBJ1-5; 7 bases map to TRBD1. V gave up 5 bases and J gave up 5 bases; unmatched junction bases: 3. This CDR3 contains 13 residues.